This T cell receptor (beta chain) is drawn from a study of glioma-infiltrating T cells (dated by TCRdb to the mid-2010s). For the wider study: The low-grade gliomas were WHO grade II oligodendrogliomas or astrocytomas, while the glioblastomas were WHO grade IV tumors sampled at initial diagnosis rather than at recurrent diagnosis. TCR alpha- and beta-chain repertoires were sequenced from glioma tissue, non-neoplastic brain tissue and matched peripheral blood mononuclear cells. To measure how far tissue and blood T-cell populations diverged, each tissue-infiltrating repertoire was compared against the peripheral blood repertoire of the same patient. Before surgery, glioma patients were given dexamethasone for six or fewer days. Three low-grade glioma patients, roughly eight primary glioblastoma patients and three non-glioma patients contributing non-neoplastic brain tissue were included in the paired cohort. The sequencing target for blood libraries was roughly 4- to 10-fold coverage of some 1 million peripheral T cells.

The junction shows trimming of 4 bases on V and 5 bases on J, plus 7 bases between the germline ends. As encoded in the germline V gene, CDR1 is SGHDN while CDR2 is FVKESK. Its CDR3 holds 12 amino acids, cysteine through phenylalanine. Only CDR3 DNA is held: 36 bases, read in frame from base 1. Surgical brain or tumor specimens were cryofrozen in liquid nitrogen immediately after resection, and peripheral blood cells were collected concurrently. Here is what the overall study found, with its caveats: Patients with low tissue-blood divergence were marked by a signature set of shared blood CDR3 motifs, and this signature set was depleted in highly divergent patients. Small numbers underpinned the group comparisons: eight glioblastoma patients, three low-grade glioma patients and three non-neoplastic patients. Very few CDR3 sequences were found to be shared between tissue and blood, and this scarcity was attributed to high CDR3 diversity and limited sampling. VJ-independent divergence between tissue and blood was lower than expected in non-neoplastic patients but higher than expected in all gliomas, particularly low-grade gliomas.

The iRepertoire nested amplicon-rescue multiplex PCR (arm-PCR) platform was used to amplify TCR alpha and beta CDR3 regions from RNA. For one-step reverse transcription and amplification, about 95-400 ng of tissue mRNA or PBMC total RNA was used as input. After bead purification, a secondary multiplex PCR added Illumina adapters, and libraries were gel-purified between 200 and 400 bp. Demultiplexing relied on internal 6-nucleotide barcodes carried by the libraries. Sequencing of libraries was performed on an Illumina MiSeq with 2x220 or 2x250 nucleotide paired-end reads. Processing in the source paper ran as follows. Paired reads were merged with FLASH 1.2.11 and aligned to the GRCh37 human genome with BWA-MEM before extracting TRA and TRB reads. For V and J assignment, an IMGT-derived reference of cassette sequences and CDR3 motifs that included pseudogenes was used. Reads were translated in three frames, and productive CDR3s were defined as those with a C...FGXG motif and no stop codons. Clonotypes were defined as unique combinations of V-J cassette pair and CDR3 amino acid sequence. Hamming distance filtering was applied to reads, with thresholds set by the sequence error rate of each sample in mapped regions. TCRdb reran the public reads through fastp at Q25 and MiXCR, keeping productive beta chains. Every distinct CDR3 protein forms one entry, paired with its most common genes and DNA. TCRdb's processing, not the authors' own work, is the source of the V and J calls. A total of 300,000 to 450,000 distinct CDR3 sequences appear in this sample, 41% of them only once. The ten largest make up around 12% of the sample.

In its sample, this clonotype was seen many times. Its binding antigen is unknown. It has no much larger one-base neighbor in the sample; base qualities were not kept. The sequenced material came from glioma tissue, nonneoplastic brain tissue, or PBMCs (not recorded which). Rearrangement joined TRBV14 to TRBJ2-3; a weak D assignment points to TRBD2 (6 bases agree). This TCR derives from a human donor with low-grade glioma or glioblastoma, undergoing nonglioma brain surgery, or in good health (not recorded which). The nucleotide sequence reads TGTGCCAGCAGCCCCGGGGGAGATACGCAGTATTTT. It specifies CASSPGGDTQYF.